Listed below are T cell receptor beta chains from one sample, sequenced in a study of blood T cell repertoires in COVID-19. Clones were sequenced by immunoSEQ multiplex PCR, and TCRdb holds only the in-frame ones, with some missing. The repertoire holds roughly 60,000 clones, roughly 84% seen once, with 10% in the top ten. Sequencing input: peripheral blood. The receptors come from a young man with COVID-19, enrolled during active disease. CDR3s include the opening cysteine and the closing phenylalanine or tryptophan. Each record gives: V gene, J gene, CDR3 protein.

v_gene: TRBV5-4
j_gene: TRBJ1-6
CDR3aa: CASSLSMGTGNSPLHF

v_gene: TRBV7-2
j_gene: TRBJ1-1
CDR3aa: CASRKIGGNTEAFF

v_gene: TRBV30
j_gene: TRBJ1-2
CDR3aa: CAWSLSYGYTF

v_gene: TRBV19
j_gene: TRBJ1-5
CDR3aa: CASSQTDYSNQPQHF

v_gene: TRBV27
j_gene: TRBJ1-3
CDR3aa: CASSYTQGAGNTIYF

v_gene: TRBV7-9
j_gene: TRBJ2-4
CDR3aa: CASSLFGDIAKNIQYF

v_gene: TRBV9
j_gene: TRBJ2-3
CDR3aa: CASSPRAGGEDTQYF

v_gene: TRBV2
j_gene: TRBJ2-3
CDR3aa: CASSLSGSRTDTQYF

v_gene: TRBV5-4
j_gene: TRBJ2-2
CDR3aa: CASSWTVASNTGELFF

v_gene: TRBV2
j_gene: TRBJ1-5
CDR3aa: CASSEAGGEVGQPQHF

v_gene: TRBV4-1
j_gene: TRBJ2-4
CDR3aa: CASSPGTESRAKNIQYF

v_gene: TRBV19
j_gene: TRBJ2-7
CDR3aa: CASSIRGTYEQYF

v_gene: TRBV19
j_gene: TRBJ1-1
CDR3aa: CASRTGGRTEAFF

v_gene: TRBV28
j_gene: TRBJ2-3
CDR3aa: CASSRGTSGRTDTQYF

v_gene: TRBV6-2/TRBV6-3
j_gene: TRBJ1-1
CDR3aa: CASSTARGRGTEAFF

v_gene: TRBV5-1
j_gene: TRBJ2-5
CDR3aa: CASSQREGRRETQYF

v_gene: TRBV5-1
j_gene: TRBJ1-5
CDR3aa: CASSYAPGGDQPQHF

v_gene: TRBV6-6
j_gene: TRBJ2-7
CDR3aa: CASSSQRYEQYF

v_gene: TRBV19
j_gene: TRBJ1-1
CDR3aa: CASAYNRQKAFF

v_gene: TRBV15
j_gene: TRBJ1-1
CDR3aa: CATSREGFMGGTEAFF

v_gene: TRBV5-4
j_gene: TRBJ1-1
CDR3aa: CASSSKQGAAFF

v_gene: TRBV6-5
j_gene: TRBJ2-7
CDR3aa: CASSYTRSGGYEQYF

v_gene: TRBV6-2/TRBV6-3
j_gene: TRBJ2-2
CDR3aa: CASSSLAANTGELFF

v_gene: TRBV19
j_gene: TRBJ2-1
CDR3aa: CASSTPPNEQFF

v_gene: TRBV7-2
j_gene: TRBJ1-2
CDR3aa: CASSLTPARGYGYTF

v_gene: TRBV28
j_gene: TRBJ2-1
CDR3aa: CASSFQGDEQFF

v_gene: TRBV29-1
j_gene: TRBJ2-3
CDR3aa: CSVGPSTDTQYF

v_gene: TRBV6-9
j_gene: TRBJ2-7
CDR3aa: CASSYSWDREVYEQYF

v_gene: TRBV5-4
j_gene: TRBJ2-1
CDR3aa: CASRRTSGPAEQFF

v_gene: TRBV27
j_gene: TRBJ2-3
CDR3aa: CASSPGGNTQYF

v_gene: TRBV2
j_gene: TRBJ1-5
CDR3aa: CATRQGFGSQPQHF

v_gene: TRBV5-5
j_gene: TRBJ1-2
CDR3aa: CASSPIWRGDGYTF

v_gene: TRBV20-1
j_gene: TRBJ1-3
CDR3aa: CSAQENTIYF

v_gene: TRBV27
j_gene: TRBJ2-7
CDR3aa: CASSLSTGGYEQYF

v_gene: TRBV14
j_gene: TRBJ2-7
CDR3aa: CASSPQGGSYEQYF

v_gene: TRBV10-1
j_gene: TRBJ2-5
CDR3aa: CASSDRIDGVQYF

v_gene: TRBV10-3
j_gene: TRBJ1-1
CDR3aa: CAISPGQRNTEAFF

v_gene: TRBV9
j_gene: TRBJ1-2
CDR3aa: CASSATANYGYTF

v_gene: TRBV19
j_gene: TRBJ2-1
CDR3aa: CASTPGGLVNEQFF

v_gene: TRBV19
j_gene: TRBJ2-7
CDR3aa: CASSLGRVWNEQYF

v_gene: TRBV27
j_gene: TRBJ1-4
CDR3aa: CASSSPRTGYEKLFF

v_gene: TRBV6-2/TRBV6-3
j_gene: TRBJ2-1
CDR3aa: CASSHGLNEQFF